The rows below give T cell receptor beta chains drawn from one sample of a study of T-cell reconstitution after alpha-beta-depleted transplantation in children. One entry per CDR3 protein results from TCRdb running MiXCR on the PCR reads. In the table there are 500,000 to 750,000 distinct CDR3 sequences, 10% to 15% of which are singletons. The source was PBMCs, mostly from graft donor cells, collected 360 days after TCRalphabeta/CD19-depleted stem cell transplant. The receptors stem from a male patient aged 10 to 17 who had a stem cell transplant for acute myeloid leukemia, so the T cells may come from the graft donor. Each CDR3 is given with its conserved first and last residue. Fields, in order: CDR3 length, V gene, clone size, D gene, J gene, CDR3 protein, CDR3 DNA. D genes are given only for firm matches. Clone size is shown for a subset of rows, as once, few, many or a class of expanded clone.

>20|TRBV5-1|few|.|TRBJ2-2
CASSLARVRGQGLNTGELFF
TGCGCCAGCAGCTTGGCCCGCGTCCGCGGGCAGGGGTTGAACACCGGGGAGCTGTTTTTT
>14|TRBV7-9|many|.|TRBJ1-2
CASSPQGVGYGYTF
TGTGCCAGCAGCCCCCAGGGCGTTGGCTATGGCTACACCTTC
>14|TRBV28|many|.|TRBJ1-3
CASSLSGSGNTIYF
TGTGCCAGCAGTTTATCGGGTTCAGGAAACACCATATATTTT
>16|TRBV10-3|.|.|TRBJ2-7
CAISSPRDGRPYEQYF
TGTGCCATCAGTAGTCCTAGAGACGGACGCCCTTACGAGCAGTACTTC
>15|TRBV12-3/TRBV12-4|.|TRBD1|TRBJ1-2
CASSPGPGGSSGYTF
TGTGCCAGCAGCCCCGGCCCAGGGGGTTCCAGCGGCTACACCTTC
>15|TRBV7-9|few|.|TRBJ2-3
CASSLVGSFTDTQYF
TGTGCCAGCAGCTTAGTGGGGTCATTCACAGATACGCAGTATTTT
>18|TRBV13|many|TRBD2|TRBJ2-3
CASSLGTSAFRWTDTQYF
TGTGCCAGCAGCTTAGGGACTAGCGCGTTCCGTTGGACAGATACGCAGTATTTT
>14|TRBV20-1|.|.|TRBJ2-2
CSPEGRKNTGELFF
TGCAGTCCCGAAGGGCGGAAGAACACCGGGGAGCTGTTTTTT
>15|TRBV20-1|few|.|TRBJ2-7
CSARATRGSKDEQYF
TGCAGTGCTAGAGCCACGAGGGGGAGCAAAGACGAGCAGTACTTC
>16|TRBV12-3/TRBV12-4|few|TRBD1|TRBJ2-2
CASSPGTGPNTGELFF
TGTGCCAGCAGCCCCGGGACAGGGCCGAACACCGGGGAGCTGTTTTTT